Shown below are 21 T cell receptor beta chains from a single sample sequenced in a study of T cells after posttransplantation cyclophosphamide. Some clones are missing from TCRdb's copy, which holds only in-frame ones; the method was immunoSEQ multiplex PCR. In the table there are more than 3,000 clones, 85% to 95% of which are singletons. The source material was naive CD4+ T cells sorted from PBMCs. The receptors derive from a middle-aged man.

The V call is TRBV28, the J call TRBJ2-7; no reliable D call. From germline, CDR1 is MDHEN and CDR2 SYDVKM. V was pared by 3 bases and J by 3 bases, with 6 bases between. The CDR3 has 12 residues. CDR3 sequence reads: CASSFVSYEQYF. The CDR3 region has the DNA TGTGCCAGCAGTTTTGTCAGCTACGAGCAGTACTTC.

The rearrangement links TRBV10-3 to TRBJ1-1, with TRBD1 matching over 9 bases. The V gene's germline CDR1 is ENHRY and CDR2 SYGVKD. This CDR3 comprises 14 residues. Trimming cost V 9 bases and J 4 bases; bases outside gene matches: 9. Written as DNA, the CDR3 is TGTGCCATTACCGGGACAGGGAAGGGCACTGAAGCTTTCTTT. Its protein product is CAITGTGKGTEAFF.

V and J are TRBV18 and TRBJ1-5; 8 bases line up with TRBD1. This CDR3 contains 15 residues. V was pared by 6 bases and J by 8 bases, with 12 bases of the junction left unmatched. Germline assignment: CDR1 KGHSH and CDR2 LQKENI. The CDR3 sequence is CASSVGQGHFKPQHF. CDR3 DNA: TGTGCCAGCTCGGTAGGACAGGGACACTTCAAGCCCCAGCATTTT.

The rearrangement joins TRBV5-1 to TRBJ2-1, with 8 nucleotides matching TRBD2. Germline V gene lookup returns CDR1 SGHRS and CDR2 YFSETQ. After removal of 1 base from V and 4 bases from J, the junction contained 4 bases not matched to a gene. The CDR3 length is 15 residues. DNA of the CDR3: TGCGCCAGCAGCTTGTCGGGACTAGGATACAATGAGCAGTTCTTC. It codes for CASSLSGLGYNEQFF.

In nucleotides, the CDR3 is TGTGCCAGCTCACCACAGGGGATGAACACTGAAGCTTTCTTT. It specifies CASSPQGMNTEAFF. The V and J genes are TRBV18 and TRBJ1-1; weak D call: TRBD1 (5 bases). The CDR3 consists of 14 residues. V lost 1 base and J 0 bases, leaving 6 bases between the germline ends. Germline V gene data show CDR1 as KGHSH and CDR2 as LQKENI.

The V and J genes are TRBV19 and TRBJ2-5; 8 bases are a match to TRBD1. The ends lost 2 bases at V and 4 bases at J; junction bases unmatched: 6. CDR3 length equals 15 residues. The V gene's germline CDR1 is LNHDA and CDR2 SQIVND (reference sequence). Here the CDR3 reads CASSIKTGVGETQYF. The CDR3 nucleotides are TGTGCCAGTAGTATAAAGACAGGGGTTGGAGAGACCCAGTACTTC.

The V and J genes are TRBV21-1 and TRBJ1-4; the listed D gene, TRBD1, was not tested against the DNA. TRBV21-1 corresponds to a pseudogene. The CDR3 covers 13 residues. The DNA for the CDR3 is TGTGCCAGGCGGGGACAGGTTAATGAAAAACTGTTTTTT. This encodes CARRGQVNEKLFF.

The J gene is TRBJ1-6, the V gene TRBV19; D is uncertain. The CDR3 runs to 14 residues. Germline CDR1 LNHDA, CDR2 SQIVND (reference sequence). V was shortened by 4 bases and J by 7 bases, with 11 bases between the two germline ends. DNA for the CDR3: TGTGCCAGTAGTACCTCCGGGGTGAATTCACCCCTCCACTTT. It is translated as CASSTSGVNSPLHF.

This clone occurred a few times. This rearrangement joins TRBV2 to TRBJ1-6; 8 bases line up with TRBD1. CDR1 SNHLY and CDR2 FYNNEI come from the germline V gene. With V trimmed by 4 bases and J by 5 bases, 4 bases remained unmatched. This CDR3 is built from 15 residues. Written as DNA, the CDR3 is TGTGCCAGCAGTGGAAGGACAGGGAATAATTCACCCCTCCACTTT. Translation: CASSGRTGNNSPLHF.

For the CDR3, the DNA is TGTGCCAGCTCACCTGGTACAGGGGTTGGGGCCAACGTCCTGACTTTC. This sequence encodes CASSPGTGVGANVLTF. The chain combines TRBV18 with TRBJ2-6, with 7 bases lining up with TRBD1. With V trimmed by 3 bases and J by 3 bases, 5 bases remained unmatched. The CDR3 contains 16 residues. In germline, CDR1 is KGHSH, CDR2 LQKENI.

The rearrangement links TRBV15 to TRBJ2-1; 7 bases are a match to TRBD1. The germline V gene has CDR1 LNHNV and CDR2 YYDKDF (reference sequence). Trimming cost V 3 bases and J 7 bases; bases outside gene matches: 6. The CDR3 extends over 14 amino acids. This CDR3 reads CATSRVDRANEQFF. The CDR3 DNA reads TGTGCCACCAGCAGGGTAGACAGGGCGAATGAGCAGTTCTTC.

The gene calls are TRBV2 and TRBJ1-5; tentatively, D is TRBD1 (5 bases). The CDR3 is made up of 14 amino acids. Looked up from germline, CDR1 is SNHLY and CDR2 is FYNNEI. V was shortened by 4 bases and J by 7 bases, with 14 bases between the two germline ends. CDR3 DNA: TGTGCCAGCAGTGGCCAGGGTTATGGGCAGCCCCAGCATTTT. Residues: CASSGQGYGQPQHF.

The chain's CDR3 is CASSFRGNRVTNTQYF. The CDR3 DNA sequence: TGTGCCAGCAGTTTTAGGGGGAACAGGGTAACGAATACGCAGTATTTT. The V and J genes are TRBV28 and TRBJ2-3; D perhaps matches TRBD1 (6 bases). Germline CDR1 and CDR2: MDHEN and SYDVKM. This CDR3 contains 16 residues. V lost 3 bases, J lost 7 bases, and 20 bases lay in between.

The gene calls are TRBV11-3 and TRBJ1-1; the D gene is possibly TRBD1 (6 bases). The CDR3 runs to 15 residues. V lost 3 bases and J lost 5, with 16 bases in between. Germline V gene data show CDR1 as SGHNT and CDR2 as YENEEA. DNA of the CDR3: TGTGCCAGCAGCTTCGTCCAGGGGCAAAGGACTGAAGCTTTCTTT. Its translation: CASSFVQGQRTEAFF.

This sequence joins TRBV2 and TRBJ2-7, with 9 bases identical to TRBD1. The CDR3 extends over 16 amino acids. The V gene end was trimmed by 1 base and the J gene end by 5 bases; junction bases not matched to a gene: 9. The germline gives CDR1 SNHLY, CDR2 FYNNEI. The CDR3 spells CASSEVRGTGFDEQYF. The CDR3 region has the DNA TGTGCCAGCAGTGAAGTTCGCGGGACAGGGTTCGACGAGCAGTACTTC. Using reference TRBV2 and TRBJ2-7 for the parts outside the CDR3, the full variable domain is EPEVTQTPSHQVTQMGQEVILRCVPISNHLYFYWYRQILGQKVEFLVSFYNNEISEKSEIFDDQFSVERPDGSNFTLKIRSTKLEDSAMYFCASSEVRGTGFDEQYFGPGTRLTVT.

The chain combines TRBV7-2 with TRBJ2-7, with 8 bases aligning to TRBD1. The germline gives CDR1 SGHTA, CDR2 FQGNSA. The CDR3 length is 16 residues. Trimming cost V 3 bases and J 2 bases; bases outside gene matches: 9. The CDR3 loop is CASSLGFRTGPYEQYF. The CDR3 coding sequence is TGTGCCAGCAGCTTGGGCTTTAGGACAGGGCCCTACGAGCAGTACTTC.

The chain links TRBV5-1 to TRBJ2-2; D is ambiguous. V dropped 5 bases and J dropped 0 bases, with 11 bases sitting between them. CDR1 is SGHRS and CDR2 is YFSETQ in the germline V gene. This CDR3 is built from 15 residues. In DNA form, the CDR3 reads TGCGCCAGCAGGCCCGGCGCGGCGAACACCGGGGAGCTGTTTTTT. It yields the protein CASRPGAANTGELFF.

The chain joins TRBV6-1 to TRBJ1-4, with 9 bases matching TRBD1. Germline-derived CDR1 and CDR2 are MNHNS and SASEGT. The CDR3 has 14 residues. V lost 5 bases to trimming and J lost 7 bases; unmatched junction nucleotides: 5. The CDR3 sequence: CASSQQGAGEKLFF. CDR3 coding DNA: TGTGCCAGCAGTCAACAGGGGGCGGGTGAAAAACTGTTTTTT.

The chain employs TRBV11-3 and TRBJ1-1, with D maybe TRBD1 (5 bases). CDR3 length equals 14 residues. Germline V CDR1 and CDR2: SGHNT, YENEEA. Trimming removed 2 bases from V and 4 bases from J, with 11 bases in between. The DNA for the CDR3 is TGTGCCAGCAGCTTAAGGGGATCCGGCACTGAAGCTTTCTTT. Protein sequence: CASSLRGSGTEAFF.

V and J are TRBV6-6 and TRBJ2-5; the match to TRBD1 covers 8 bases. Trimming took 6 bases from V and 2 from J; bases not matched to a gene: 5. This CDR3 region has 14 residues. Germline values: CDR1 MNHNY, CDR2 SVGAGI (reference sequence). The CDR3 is CASRLGTGQETQYF. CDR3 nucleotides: TGTGCCAGCAGACTGGGGACAGGTCAAGAGACCCAGTACTTC.

The CDR3 DNA sequence: TGTGCCAGTAGTATTCGGCAGGGTAACTATGGCTACACCTTC. Translation: CASSIRQGNYGYTF. This chain links TRBV19 with TRBJ1-2, with D perhaps TRBD1 (5 bases). This CDR3 contains 14 residues. Trimming cost V 3 bases and J 1 base, with 9 bases left between them. Germline values: CDR1 LNHDA, CDR2 SQIVND (reference sequence).